The 17 T cell receptor beta chains presented below share a single source sample, sequenced in a study of regulatory T cells in long-lasting Graves disease. Regarding time point: newly diagnosed GD, antithyroid drugs for less than 3 months. TCR sequences were obtained from RNA taken from PBMCs. Arm-PCR of CDR3 regions with iRepertoire HTBI primers generated TCR beta libraries. Using its own MiXCR run on the multiplex PCR reads, TCRdb lists one record per CDR3 protein. The sample holds around 470,000 distinct CDR3 sequences; around 13% are singletons and the top ten take over 15%. A further study also used this sample, focusing on T cells in Graves' hyperthyroidism and ophthalmopathy.

The sequencing here drew on peripheral blood mononuclear cells (PBMCs), taken at new diagnosis, from a patient treated with antithyroid drugs. Every receptor here comes from a woman in her forties or fifties with Graves disease.

The chain has TRBV19 and TRBJ1-6; D possibly corresponds to TRBD1 (5 bases). V was clipped by 4 bases and J by 8 bases, with 12 bases between them. The CDR3 has 14 amino acids. The germline gives CDR1 LNHDA, CDR2 SQIVND (reference sequence). The DNA for the CDR3 is TGTGCCAGTAGTACTGGGACCGTCCATTCACCCCTCCACTTT. Amino acid sequence: CASSTGTVHSPLHF.

This clonotype was counted between two and nine times. The CDR3 here is CASSSGLVSNGELFF. The CDR3 DNA follows: TGTGCCAGCAGTTCTGGACTAGTTTCTAACGGGGAGCTGTTTTTT. The chain has TRBV27 and TRBJ2-2, with 7 bases identical to TRBD2. The CDR3 sequence is 15 residues long. CDR1 is MNHEY and CDR2 is SMNVEV in the germline V gene (reference sequence). The V and J ends lost 4 bases and 7 bases, in that order; junction bases with no gene match: 9.

The rearrangement links TRBV28 to TRBJ2-7, with D perhaps matching TRBD2 (6 bases). CDR1 and CDR2 from the germline V gene are MDHEN and SYDVKM. This CDR3 is built from 18 residues. The germline V and J ends were trimmed by 6 bases and 0 bases, with 24 bases remaining between them. CDR3 nucleotide sequence: TGTGCCAGCAGCTTTGGGACCCGAGGAGGGCCCAGCTCCTACGAGCAGTACTTC. Amino acid sequence: CASSFGTRGGPSSYEQYF.

Only one count was recorded for this clonotype. With a much larger clone just one base away, this may be a read error. The V and J genes are TRBV6-1 and TRBJ2-7, with TRBD1 matching over 8 bases. Per the germline V gene, CDR1 is MNHNS and CDR2 is SASEGT. The CDR3 spans 16 residues. V shed 7 bases and J 0 bases; nucleotides not matched to a gene: 11. CDR3 DNA sequence: TGTGCCAGCATTTCGCAAGGACAGGGCTACTCCTACGAGCAGTACTTC. Encoded protein: CASISQGQGYSYEQYF.

This clonotype was counted many times. At one boundary the junction diverges from the germline segment, which might be a read error. The gene calls are TRBV7-7 and TRBJ2-5, with TRBD2 matching over 10 bases. Germline values: CDR1 SSHAT, CDR2 FNYEAQ (reference sequence). The CDR3 sequence is 16 residues long. CDR3 sequence reads: CASSLGGLAGEETQYF. The CDR3, as DNA: TGTGCTAGCAGCTTAGGGGGTCTAGCGGGAGAAGAGACCCAGTACTTC. The full variable domain, with the rest looked up from reference TRBV7-7 and TRBJ2-5, is GAGVSQSPRYKVTKRGQDVTLRCDPISSHATLYWYQQALGQGPEFLTYFNYEAQPDKSGLPSDRFSAERPEGSISTLTIQRTEQRDSAMYRCASSLGGLAGEETQYFGPGTRLLVL.

The sample holds a few counts of this clonotype. The rearrangement uses TRBV28 and TRBJ2-6, with a weak D call TRBD1 (6 bases). The CDR3 spans 18 residues. Germline loops: CDR1 MDHEN, CDR2 SYDVKM. V was clipped by 6 bases and J by 3 bases, with 21 bases between them. The DNA of the CDR3 is TGTGCCAGCAGCTACAACAGAATCACAGGGTTTGGGGCCAACGTCCTGACTTTC. Translated: CASSYNRITGFGANVLTF.

V is TRBV12-3 or TRBV12-4 and J is TRBJ2-3; D is unresolved. The ends were cut back, 3 bases at V and 4 bases at J, with 11 bases in the middle. The CDR3 is made up of 14 amino acids. DNA of the CDR3: TGTGCCAGCAGTTTGGGTCAGGTTGCAGATACGCAGTATTTT. This sequence encodes CASSLGQVADTQYF.

The table lists this clonotype with many counts. This rearrangement joins TRBV7-9 to TRBJ2-3; D ambiguous. The CDR3 runs 12 residues. From germline, CDR1 is SEHNR and CDR2 FQNEAQ (reference sequence). Trimming removed 6 bases at V and 6 bases at J, with 10 bases between. Written as DNA, the CDR3 is TGTGCCAGCAGTAACCATCGTGATACGCAGTATTTT. This codes for CASSNHRDTQYF. The complete variable domain, with remaining parts taken from reference TRBV7-9 and TRBJ2-3, reads DTGVSQNPRHKITKRGQNVTFRCDPISEHNRLYWYRQTLGQGPEFLTYFQNEAQLEKSRLLSDRFSAERPKGSFSTLEIQRTEQGDSAMYLCASSNHRDTQYFGPGTRLTVL.

This clonotype was seen more than once but under ten times. V gene TRBV27 combines with J gene TRBJ1-6; TRBD1 aligns across 7 bases. The CDR3 is 14 amino acids. Looked up from germline, CDR1 is MNHEY and CDR2 is SMNVEV (reference sequence). The V and J ends lost 4 bases and 6 bases, in that order; junction bases with no gene match: 3. CDR3 in amino acids: CASSSGQFNSPLHF. The CDR3 DNA sequence: TGTGCCAGCAGTTCGGGACAGTTTAATTCACCCCTCCACTTT.

This clonotype was picked up many times. V is TRBV7-8 and J is TRBJ1-5; TRBD1 agrees at 9 bases. V was clipped by 7 bases and J by 2 bases; unmatched bases: 9. CDR1 and CDR2 (germline): SGHVS, FQNEAQ. This CDR3 comprises 16 residues. CDR3 nucleotide sequence: TGTGCCAGCATCGCCGGGACAGGGTTCGGCAATCAGCCCCAGCATTTT. Translated, it gives CASIAGTGFGNQPQHF.

The V gene is TRBV18, the J gene TRBJ2-1, with a weak D call TRBD2 (6 bases). Germline-derived CDR1 and CDR2 are KGHSH and LQKENI. V gave up 1 base and J gave up 1 base, with 14 bases separating them. This CDR3 contains 17 residues. The CDR3 DNA follows: TGTGCCAGCTCACCACTGGCGGGAACGGGATCCTACAATGAGCAGTTCTTC. Its protein is CASSPLAGTGSYNEQFF.

This clonotype was found many times. The CDR3 DNA sequence: TGTGCCAGCTCACCGGCGGGAGTAACCGGGGAGCTGTTTTTT. Translated, it gives CASSPAGVTGELFF. V and J are TRBV18 and TRBJ2-2; TRBD2 matches at 7 bases. This CDR3 is 14 amino acids long. J gave up 5 bases and V 3 bases, and 3 bases lay outside the gene matches. CDR1 is KGHSH and CDR2 is LQKENI in the germline V gene.

The rearrangement links TRBV7-6 to TRBJ2-2; 7 nucleotides agree with TRBD1. Germline CDR1 reads SGHVS; CDR2 reads FNYEAQ. The CDR3 length is 16 residues. The ends lost 5 bases at V and 0 bases at J; junction bases unmatched: 6. CDR3: CASSLTGASNTGELFF. Written as DNA, the CDR3 is TGTGCCAGCAGCCTTACAGGGGCCTCGAACACCGGGGAGCTGTTTTTT. Complete variable domain (other parts from reference TRBV7-6 and TRBJ2-2): GAGVSQSPRYKVTKRGQDVALRCDPISGHVSLYWYRQALGQGPEFLTYFNYEAQQDKSGLPNDRFSAERPEGSISTLTIQRTEQRDSAMYRCASSLTGASNTGELFFGEGSRLTVL.

As to this clonotype: Possible read error: a much larger clone is one base away. This likely comes from a read error, as the CDR3 has no conserved phenylalanine or tryptophan at its end. Here the CDR3 reads CAISEPGTGGYTL. In nucleotides, the CDR3 is TGTGCCATCAGTGAGCCGGGGACAGGCGGCTACACCCTC. V usage is TRBV10-3 and J usage is TRBJ1-2, with 8 bases that match TRBD1. In germline, CDR1 is ENHRY, CDR2 SYGVKD. The CDR3 consists of 13 residues. V lost 2 bases and J lost 8; bases outside the gene matches: 4.

This clonotype showed up just a few times. The chain couples TRBV3-1 to TRBJ2-6, with D maybe TRBD1 (6 bases). V was shortened by 1 base and J by 0 bases, with 25 bases between the two germline ends. The CDR3 is 22 amino acids. In germline, CDR1 is LGHDT, CDR2 YNNKEL (reference sequence). The CDR3 here is CASSQALNARQEKNSGANVLTF. CDR3 nucleotide sequence: TGTGCCAGCAGCCAAGCCCTCAATGCGCGACAGGAGAAGAACTCTGGGGCCAACGTCCTGACTTTC.

This clonotype was found many times. V gene TRBV7-8 combines with J gene TRBJ2-1, with no clear D. There are 12 residues in the CDR3. Trimming cost V 4 bases and J 6 bases, with 7 bases left between them. In germline, CDR1 is SGHVS, CDR2 FQNEAQ. The CDR3 nucleotides read TGTGCCAGCAGCTCTCGAATCAATGAGCAGTTCTTC. Translating gives CASSSRINEQFF. Looking up the rest from reference TRBV7-8 and TRBJ2-1 gives the full variable domain: GAGVSQSPRYKVAKRGQDVALRCDPISGHVSLFWYQQALGQGPEFLTYFQNEAQLDKSGLPSDRFFAERPEGSVSTLKIQRTQQEDSAVYLCASSSRINEQFFGPGTRLTVL.

This chain connects TRBV5-4 to TRBJ2-1, with 8 bases aligning to TRBD2. The CDR3 has 15 amino acids. Germline CDR1 SGHNT, CDR2 YYREEE (reference sequence). V dropped 5 bases and J dropped 2; count of bases not matched to a gene: 6. In nucleotides, the CDR3 is TGTGCCAGCAGGGGAACTAGCGGAACCTACAATGAGCAGTTCTTC. Protein: CASRGTSGTYNEQFF.